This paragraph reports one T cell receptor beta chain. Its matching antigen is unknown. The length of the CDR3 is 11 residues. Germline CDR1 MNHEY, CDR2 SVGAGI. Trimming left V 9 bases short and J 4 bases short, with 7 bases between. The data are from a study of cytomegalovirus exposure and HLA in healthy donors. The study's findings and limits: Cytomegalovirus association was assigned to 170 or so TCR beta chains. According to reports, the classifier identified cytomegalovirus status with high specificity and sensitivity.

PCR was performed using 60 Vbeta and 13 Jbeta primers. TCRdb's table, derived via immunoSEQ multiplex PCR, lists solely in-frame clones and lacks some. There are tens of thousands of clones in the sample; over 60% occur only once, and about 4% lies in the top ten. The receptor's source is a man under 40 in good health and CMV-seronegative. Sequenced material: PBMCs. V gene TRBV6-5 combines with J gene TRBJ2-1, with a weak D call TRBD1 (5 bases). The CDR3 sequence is CASQGYNEQFF. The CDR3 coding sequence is TGTGCCAGTCAGGGTTACAATGAGCAGTTCTTC.